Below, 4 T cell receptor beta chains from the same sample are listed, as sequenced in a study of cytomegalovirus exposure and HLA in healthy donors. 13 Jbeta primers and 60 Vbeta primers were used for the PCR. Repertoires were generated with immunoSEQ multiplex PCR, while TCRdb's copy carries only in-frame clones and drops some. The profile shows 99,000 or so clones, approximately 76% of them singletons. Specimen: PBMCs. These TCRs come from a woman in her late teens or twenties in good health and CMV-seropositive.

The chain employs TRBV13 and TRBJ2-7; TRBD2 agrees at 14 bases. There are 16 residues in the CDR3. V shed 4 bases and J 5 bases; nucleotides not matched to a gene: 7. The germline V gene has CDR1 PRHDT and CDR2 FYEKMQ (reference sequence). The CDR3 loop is CASSWGTSGRGNEQYF. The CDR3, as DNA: TGTGCCAGCAGCTGGGGGACTAGCGGGAGAGGGAACGAGCAGTACTTC.

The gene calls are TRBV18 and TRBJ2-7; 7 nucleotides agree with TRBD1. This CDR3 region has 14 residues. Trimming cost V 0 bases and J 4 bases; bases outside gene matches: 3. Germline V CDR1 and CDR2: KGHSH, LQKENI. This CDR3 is CASSPPGQPYEQYF. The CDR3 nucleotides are TGTGCCAGCTCACCACCGGGACAGCCATACGAGCAGTACTTC.

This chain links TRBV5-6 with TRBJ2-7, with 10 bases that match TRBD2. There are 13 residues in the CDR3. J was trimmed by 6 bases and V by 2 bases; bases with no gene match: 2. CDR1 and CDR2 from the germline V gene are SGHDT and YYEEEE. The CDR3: CASSLGTSVEQYF. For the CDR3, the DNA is TGTGCCAGCAGCTTAGGGACTAGCGTCGAGCAGTACTTC.

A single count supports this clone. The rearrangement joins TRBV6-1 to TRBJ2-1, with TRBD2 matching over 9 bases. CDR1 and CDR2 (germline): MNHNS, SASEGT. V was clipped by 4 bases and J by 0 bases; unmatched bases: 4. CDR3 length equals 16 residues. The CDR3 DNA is TGTGCCAGCAGTGCTGATAGCGGGAGCTCCTACAATGAGCAGTTCTTC. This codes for CASSADSGSSYNEQFF.